Here is one TCR beta chain with its context. Its antigen is unidentified. The primer mix had 60 Vbeta and 13 Jbeta primers. The assay was immunoSEQ multiplex PCR, and TCRdb's table has in-frame clones only and misses some. This table has 150,000 to 200,000 clones, 60% to 80% appearing once. This record belongs to a study of cytomegalovirus exposure and HLA in healthy donors. General study results and limits: Sequences of the TCR beta chain were said to predict the HLA-A and HLA-B alleles of most subjects accurately.

The sequence was obtained from a man aged 60-69 years in good health and CMV-seronegative. What was sequenced was PBMCs.

The DNA of the CDR3 is TGCAGCGTTGTTCGTGGACAGGTCGTATCTGAGCAGTACTTC. Translating it yields CSVVRGQVVSEQYF. The chain is built from TRBV29-1 and TRBJ2-7; the match to TRBD1 covers 7 bases. J gave up 7 bases and V 4 bases, and 13 bases lay outside the gene matches. Germline V gene sequence: CDR1 SQVTM, CDR2 ANQGSEA. The CDR3 is made up of 14 amino acids.